Listed below are T cell receptor beta chains from one sample, sequenced in a study of blood T cell repertoires in COVID-19. Sequenced by immunoSEQ multiplex PCR; TCRdb stores in-frame clones only, minus some. The sample holds approximately 170,000 clones; approximately 88% are singletons and the top ten take 3.2%. Sequenced material: PBMCs or T cells enriched from blood (not recorded which). The receptors originated from a woman aged 25 to 39 who had recovered from COVID-19. CDR3s include the opening cysteine and the closing phenylalanine or tryptophan. The D gene is left open where the match is weak. The listing skips clone size in some rows; elsewhere it reads once, few, many or a size class.

few,TRBV29-1,TRBJ1-1,-,CSVVRPNTEAFF,TGCAGCGTTGTCAGGCCGAACACTGAAGCTTTCTTT
-,TRBV28,TRBJ2-7,-,CASSVGALRSYEQYF,TGTGCCAGCAGTGTGGGGGCCCTCCGCTCCTACGAGCAGTACTTC
-,TRBV21-1,TRBJ2-7,-,CASSNRVCLFYEQYF,TGTGCCAGCAGCAACAGGGTTTGTCTCTTCTACGAGCAGTACTTC
-,TRBV15,TRBJ1-2,-,CATSFDFYGYTF,TGTGCCACCAGCTTCGACTTCTATGGCTACACCTTC
-,TRBV21-1,TRBJ2-3,-,CASSKGLAGASTDTQYF,TGTGCCAGCAGCAAAGGTCTAGCGGGTGCTAGCACAGATACGCAGTATTTT
-,TRBV30,TRBJ2-2,-,CAWRPGTSNTGELFF,TGTGCCTGGAGACCCGGGACTTCGAACACCGGGGAGCTGTTTTTT
-,TRBV9,TRBJ2-7,-,CASSVDPLPAPGEQYF,TGTGCCAGCAGCGTAGATCCCCTCCCAGCCCCAGGGGAGCAGTACTTC
-,TRBV5-1,TRBJ2-1,-,CASSWTDFHNEQFF,TGCGCCAGCAGCTGGACAGATTTTCACAATGAGCAGTTCTTC
-,TRBV5-1,TRBJ1-6,TRBD1,CASSSKKATGGYNSPLHF,TGCGCCAGCAGCAGCAAAAAGGCGACAGGGGGCTATAATTCACCCCTCCACTTT
-,TRBV2,TRBJ1-6,TRBD1,CASMGQGNSPLHF,TGTGCCAGCATGGGACAGGGGAATTCACCCCTCCACTTT
-,TRBV5-1,TRBJ1-1,TRBD1,CASSGQGTNTEAFF,TGCGCCAGCAGCGGACAGGGGACCAACACTGAAGCTTTCTTT
-,TRBV29-1,TRBJ1-5,-,CSVNIGSNQPQHF,TGCAGCGTTAATATCGGTAGCAATCAGCCCCAGCATTTT
few,TRBV18,TRBJ2-7,-,CASSPSLTGTYEQYF,TGTGCCAGCTCACCATCCCTGACAGGGACTTACGAGCAGTACTTC
-,TRBV7-2,TRBJ2-2,-,CASTHPLSLNTGELFF,TGTGCCAGCACCCACCCCCTTAGTCTTAACACCGGGGAGCTGTTTTTT
-,TRBV18,TRBJ1-5,-,CASSPSRAEPQHF,TGTGCCAGCTCACCATCCAGGGCAGAGCCCCAGCATTTT
-,TRBV30,TRBJ2-3,-,CAWSPSGTDTQYF,TGTGCCTGGAGTCCGTCCGGCACAGATACGCAGTATTTT
-,TRBV2,TRBJ2-3,-,CASSGWGADTQYF,TGTGCCAGCAGTGGCTGGGGCGCAGATACGCAGTATTTT
-,TRBV6-1,TRBJ2-7,TRBD1,CASSEWTGGQQYF,TGTGCCAGCAGTGAATGGACAGGGGGTCAACAGTACTTC
few,TRBV7-3,TRBJ2-2,-,CASSLLVATGELFF,TGTGCCAGCAGCTTATTGGTAGCGACCGGGGAGCTGTTTTTT